This is a list of T cell receptor beta chains from one sample in a study of control samples from healthy donors and cancer patients. Assay used: immunoSEQ multiplex PCR; TCRdb lists only in-frame clones, some missing. The repertoire holds under 300,000 clones, with over 75% as singletons. The sample was PBMCs. The source of these receptors is a woman in her sixties or seventies with lung cancer. CDR3s include the opening cysteine and the closing phenylalanine or tryptophan. D genes are given only for firm matches. Clone size, where shown, is once, few, many, or a class for clones that have expanded.

TRBJ1-2 few TRBV19 . TGTGCCAGTAGCCTAGGAAGTGGGTATGGCTACACCTTC CASSLGSGYGYTF
TRBJ1-5 . TRBV2 . TGTGCCAGCAGCTTTCAGGGGTTGGGGAATCAGCCCCAGCATTTT CASSFQGLGNQPQHF
TRBJ1-4 . TRBV6-5 . TGTGCCAGCAGTTACGTGGGTCGTGGTGAAAAACTGTTTTTT CASSYVGRGEKLFF
TRBJ2-6 . TRBV19 . TGTGCCACCTCAGGGAGGCTTCTTTACTCTGGGGCCAACGTCCTGACTTTC CATSGRLLYSGANVLTF
TRBJ1-2 . TRBV2 . TGTGCCAGCAGTGTACAGGGTGATGGCTACACCTTC CASSVQGDGYTF
TRBJ2-1 . TRBV11-3 . TGTGCCAGCAGCTTAGATACCCGGGATGAGCAGTTCTTC CASSLDTRDEQFF
TRBJ2-1 . TRBV11-3 TRBD2 TGTGCCAGCAGCTTTACGCTAGCGGGAGGTCCCACCTACAATGAGCAGTTCTTC CASSFTLAGGPTYNEQFF
TRBJ2-7 . TRBV7-2 . TGTGCCAGCAGGGTAGGGGACCGCCGGGGGGAGCAGTACTTC CASRVGDRRGEQYF
TRBJ2-3 few TRBV2 TRBD2 TGTGCCAGCAGTCTAGCGGGGTTGGGCACAGATACGCAGTATTTT CASSLAGLGTDTQYF
TRBJ2-7 few TRBV18 . TGTGCCAGCTCACTCTCCTACGAGCAGTACTTC CASSLSYEQYF
TRBJ2-5 . TRBV7-9 . TGTGCCAGCAGCTCCTTTCGGGGACAAGAGACCCAGTACTTC CASSSFRGQETQYF
TRBJ1-5 . TRBV6-5 . TGTGCCAGCAGTTACTCCACCGGGAGCAATCAGCCCCAGCATTTT CASSYSTGSNQPQHF
TRBJ1-4 . TRBV29-1 TRBD1 TGCAGCGTTCAACAGGGGTCAACTAATGAAAAACTGTTTTTT CSVQQGSTNEKLFF
TRBJ2-7 . TRBV4-2 TRBD2 TGTGCCAGCAGCCGAGGGCTAGCGGGGGGCACATCCTACGAGCAGTACTTC CASSRGLAGGTSYEQYF
TRBJ1-1 . TRBV3-1/TRBV3-2 TRBD1 TGTGCCAGCAGCCAAGCGAGGACAGGGGGAACTGAAGCTTTCTTT CASSQARTGGTEAFF
TRBJ1-4 . TRBV18 . TGTGCCAGCTCGTCCCGGCTGGCAGGGATAGATGAAAAACTGTTTTTT CASSSRLAGIDEKLFF
TRBJ1-1 . TRBV20-1 TRBD1 TGCAGTGCTGCCGGGACAGTTGAAGCTTTCTTT CSAAGTVEAFF
TRBJ1-4 . TRBV19 . TGTGCCAGTAGCACACGAAACAGGACCCCTAATGAAAAACTGTTTTTT CASSTRNRTPNEKLFF
TRBJ1-1 . TRBV15 . TGTGCCACCAGCAGAGATCCAGAGGGGTACACTGAAGCTTTCTTT CATSRDPEGYTEAFF
TRBJ2-7 . TRBV19 . TGTGCCAGTAGTATCGAACTGGAAGACCCGCAGTACTTC CASSIELEDPQYF
TRBJ2-6 . TRBV2 . TGTGCCAGCAGTGAATCTAGGGTTAGCCTCTCTGGGGCCAACGTCCTGACTTTC CASSESRVSLSGANVLTF
TRBJ2-5 few TRBV5-1 . TGCGCCAGCAGCCCAGGGATAGGAGAGACCCAGTACTTC CASSPGIGETQYF
TRBJ1-2 few TRBV2 . TGTGCCAGCAGTGGCCCCGATGGCTACACCTTC CASSGPDGYTF
TRBJ1-1 . TRBV4-1 . TGCGCCAGCAGCCAAGCGTTATACACTGAAGCTTTCTTT CASSQALYTEAFF
TRBJ1-1 . TRBV7-9 . TGTGCCAGCAGCTCCCCATCCGGCGGGAACACTGAAGCTTTCTTT CASSSPSGGNTEAFF
TRBJ2-2 . TRBV7-3 . TGTGCCAGCAGCCCCTGGGGTTACACCGGGGAGCTGTTTTTT CASSPWGYTGELFF
TRBJ2-7 . TRBV5-1 . TGCGCCAGCAGCCCCCTCGGGGGAGGCACTTACGAGCAGTACTTC CASSPLGGGTYEQYF
TRBJ1-2 . TRBV28 TRBD1 TGTGCCAGCGGATCCTGGATACGGGACAGGGTTTGGTACACCTTC CASGSWIRDRVWYTF
TRBJ2-2 . TRBV6-5 TRBD2 TGTGCCAGCAGTTACTCTCGAGGGACTAGCCCTGGGGAGCTGTTTTTT CASSYSRGTSPGELFF
TRBJ1-5 . TRBV12-1 . TGTGCCAGCAGCACGAACTGTACAGTGGCCCACAATCAGCCCCAGCATTTT CASSTNCTVAHNQPQHF
TRBJ2-1 . TRBV28 . TGTGCCAGCAGTTGGCCGGGGAATTCCTACAATGAGCAGTTCTTC CASSWPGNSYNEQFF
TRBJ2-7 . TRBV6-6 . TGTGCCAGCAGTTACTCTAGCGTCGGGTACTACGAGCAGTACTTC CASSYSSVGYYEQYF
TRBJ2-5 few TRBV7-8 . TGTGCCAGCAGCTCCATGGGAGGCAGGGCATGGGAGACCCAGTACTTC CASSSMGGRAWETQYF
TRBJ2-7 once TRBV2 . TGTGCCAGCAGGAGCTTTATTCGAACCTACGAGCAGTACTTC CASRSFIRTYEQYF
TRBJ1-3 . TRBV5-1 . TGCGCCAGTCGCACTGGAAACACCATATATTTT CASRTGNTIYF
TRBJ2-3 . TRBV19 TRBD1 TGTGCTACGGGGAACGTAGCAGGGGGTACAGATACGCAGTATTTT CATGNVAGGTDTQYF
TRBJ1-5 few TRBV27 . TGTGCCAGCAGCCCCCGAGGGGATCAGCCCCAGCATTTT CASSPRGDQPQHF
TRBJ2-3 . TRBV18 . TGTGCCAGCTCACCAGGCATCGCTGGGGGGCCCACAGATACGCAGTATTTT CASSPGIAGGPTDTQYF
TRBJ1-2 . TRBV19 . TGTGCCAGTAGTATAAGGCGTCCTGGGTTCTATGGCTACACCTTC CASSIRRPGFYGYTF
TRBJ2-5 . TRBV6-5 TRBD2 TGTGCCAGCAGGTCTAGCGGCCAAGAGACCCAGTACTTC CASRSSGQETQYF
TRBJ1-5 . TRBV28 . TGTGCCAGCAGTCTCTATAATCAGCCCCAGCATTTT CASSLYNQPQHF
TRBJ1-3 . TRBV5-8 . TGTGCCAGCAGCTTAGGAATGGGCTCTGGAAACACCATATATTTT CASSLGMGSGNTIYF
TRBJ2-1 . TRBV6-6 . TGTGCCAGCAGTCCCCGGGGCGGGATCGATGAGCAGTTCTTC CASSPRGGIDEQFF
TRBJ1-2 . TRBV20-1 . TGCAGTGCTCTGGGCCTCTATGGCTACACCTTC CSALGLYGYTF
TRBJ1-2 . TRBV19 TRBD1 TGTGCCAGTAGTATGGGGACAGGGATGGCCTACACCTTC CASSMGTGMAYTF
TRBJ1-3 . TRBV7-2 . TGTGCCAGCAGCCCCTCGGCCGGAAGCTCTGGAAACACCATATATTTT CASSPSAGSSGNTIYF
TRBJ2-7 . TRBV21-1 . TGTGCCAGCAGCAAAGTGTGCAGCGGGAGTCGGTGCGAGCAGTACTTC CASSKVCSGSRCEQYF
TRBJ2-1 . TRBV5-5 TRBD2 TGTGCCAGCAGCTCTACTAGCGGGAGTAGAAATGAGCAGTTCTTC CASSSTSGSRNEQFF
TRBJ2-3 . TRBV10-3 . TGTGCCATCAGTGAACGAAGCACAGATACGCAGTATTTT CAISERSTDTQYF
TRBJ2-3 . TRBV2 TRBD2 TGTGCCGGCGGGACTACCCATACGCAGTATTTT CAGGTTHTQYF